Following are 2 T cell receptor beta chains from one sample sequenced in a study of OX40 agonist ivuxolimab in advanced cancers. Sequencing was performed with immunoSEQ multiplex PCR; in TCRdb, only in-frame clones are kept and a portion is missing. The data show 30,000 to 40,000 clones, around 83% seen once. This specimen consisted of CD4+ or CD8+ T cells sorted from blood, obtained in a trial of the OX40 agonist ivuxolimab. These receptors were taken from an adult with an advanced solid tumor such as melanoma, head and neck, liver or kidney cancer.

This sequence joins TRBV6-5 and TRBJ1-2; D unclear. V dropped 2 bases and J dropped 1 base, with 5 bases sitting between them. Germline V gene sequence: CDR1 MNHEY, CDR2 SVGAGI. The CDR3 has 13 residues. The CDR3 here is CASSYADNYGYTF. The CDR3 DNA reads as TGTGCCAGCAGTTACGCAGATAACTATGGCTACACCTTC.

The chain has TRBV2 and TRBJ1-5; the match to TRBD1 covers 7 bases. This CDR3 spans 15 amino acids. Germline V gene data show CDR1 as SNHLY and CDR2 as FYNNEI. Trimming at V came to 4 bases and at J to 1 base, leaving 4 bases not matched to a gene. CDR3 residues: CASSATGVSNQPQHF. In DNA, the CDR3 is TGTGCCAGCAGTGCTACAGGGGTAAGCAATCAGCCCCAGCATTTT.